Following are 12 T cell receptor beta chains from one sample sequenced in a study of CD8+CD57+ T cells in acquired aplastic anemia. Investigators profiled TCR beta VDJ and CDR3 from genomic DNA template. TCRdb processed the reads anew with MiXCR; each CDR3 protein has one entry. The repertoire includes about 130,000 distinct CDR3 sequences, about half of them detected once, and 2.5% sits in the top ten. The sample consisted of sorted CD4+, CD8+, or CD8+CD57+ T cells (not recorded which) from PBMCs. Every receptor here comes from a human donor in good health, serving as a control.

This clonotype was recorded many times. This sequence joins TRBV6-4 and TRBJ1-1; D not certain. The CDR3 is made up of 16 amino acids. CDR1 and CDR2 (germline): MRHNA, SNTAGT. V lost 4 bases, J lost 3 bases, and 18 bases lay in between. The CDR3 reads CASSGTPGPEDTEAFF. Written as DNA, the CDR3 is TGTGCCAGCAGTGGCACACCGGGCCCCGAGGACACTGAAGCTTTCTTT.

The chain has TRBV25-1 and TRBJ1-1; D gene ambiguous. In germline, CDR1 is MGHDK, CDR2 SYGVNS. The CDR3 length is 14 residues. The germline V and J ends were trimmed by 6 bases and 2 bases, with 13 bases remaining between them. CDR3 loop: CASSPNRVNTEAFF. Written as DNA, the CDR3 is TGTGCCAGCAGCCCTAACCGAGTTAACACTGAAGCTTTCTTT.

The chain combines TRBV20-1 with TRBJ2-7; tentatively, D is TRBD1 (5 bases). The CDR3 runs 13 residues. CDR1 and CDR2 from the germline V gene are DFQATT and SNEGSKA (reference sequence). With 1 base removed from V and 3 bases from J, the gap between germline ends came to 10 bases. CDR3 loop: CSARGRQGYEQYF. As DNA, the CDR3 is TGCAGTGCTAGAGGTCGCCAGGGCTACGAGCAGTACTTC.

V gene TRBV7-9 combines with J gene TRBJ2-7; perhaps TRBD2 as D (6 bases). CDR3 length equals 15 residues. Between the trimmed V and J ends, which lost 2 bases and 3 bases, there was a span of 14 bases. Germline V gene data show CDR1 as SEHNR and CDR2 as FQNEAQ (reference sequence). The CDR3 loop reads CASSLPRGEIYEQYF. In DNA form, the CDR3 reads TGTGCCAGCAGCTTACCGCGGGGAGAGATCTACGAGCAGTACTTC.

The chain couples TRBV20-1 to TRBJ2-7; D unclear. This CDR3 has 14 amino acids. Trimming removed 5 bases at V and 6 bases at J, with 20 bases between. The V gene's germline CDR1 is DFQATT and CDR2 SNEGSKA (reference sequence). This CDR3 is CSAPAIGLDGEQYF. Here the CDR3 DNA reads TGCAGTGCTCCCGCCATCGGGCTAGATGGCGAGCAGTACTTC.

J is TRBJ1-2 and V is TRBV7-9; no definite D call. Germline lookup yields CDR1 SEHNR and CDR2 FQNEAQ (reference sequence). With 6 bases removed from V and 7 bases from J, the gap between germline ends came to 12 bases. This CDR3 has 12 amino acids. CDR3 DNA: TGTGCCAGCAGTGGGTCCTCGGGTGGCTACACCTTC. It specifies CASSGSSGGYTF.

This clonotype was counted between two and nine times. J is TRBJ2-7 and V is TRBV2, with a weak D call TRBD2 (5 bases). The CDR3 is 12 amino acids. Deletions cut 8 bases from V and 5 bases from J, with 13 bases between. Looked up from germline, CDR1 is SNHLY and CDR2 is FYNNEI. CDR3 amino acids: CASEGGSHEQYF. CDR3 nucleotides: TGTGCCAGCGAGGGTGGGTCTCACGAGCAGTACTTC.

J is TRBJ2-7 and V is TRBV12-3 or TRBV12-4, with 11 bases fitting TRBD2. The V and J ends lost 5 bases and 4 bases, in that order; junction bases with no gene match: 4. CDR3 size: 14 residues. The CDR3 protein is CASSPGLADYEQYF. The CDR3 region has the DNA TGTGCCAGCAGTCCGGGACTAGCGGATTACGAGCAGTACTTC.

This clonotype was seen once. The chain combines TRBV15 with TRBJ2-3; 10 positions match TRBD2. Trimming took 5 bases from V and 0 from J; bases not matched to a gene: 11. The germline V gene has CDR1 LNHNV and CDR2 YYDKDF (reference sequence). The CDR3 loop spans 18 amino acids. The DNA for the CDR3 is TGTGCCACCAGCCTAACTAGCGGGGAGAACTTTAGCACAGATACGCAGTATTTT. Translating it yields CATSLTSGENFSTDTQYF.

This clonotype was picked up many times. This chain connects TRBV2 to TRBJ2-3; 9 bases align to TRBD2. CDR1 and CDR2 (germline): SNHLY, FYNNEI. The junction had 5 bases not matched to a gene; V was cut back by 2 bases and J by 2 bases. This CDR3 region has 16 residues. CDR3 nucleotide sequence: TGTGCCAGCAGTGAATTTAGCGGGGGAGCCACAGATACGCAGTATTTT. This gives the protein CASSEFSGGATDTQYF.

V and J are TRBV3-1 and TRBJ2-4; 11 bases agree with TRBD1. Per the germline V gene, CDR1 is LGHDT and CDR2 is YNNKEL (reference sequence). With V trimmed by 5 bases and J by 2 bases, 2 bases remained unmatched. There are 15 residues in the CDR3. CDR3 nucleotide sequence: TGTGCCAGCAGCGGGACAGGGGGGTCCAAAAACATTCAGTACTTC. This translates into CASSGTGGSKNIQYF.

This clonotype was picked up a small number of times. V and J are TRBV7-9 and TRBJ2-7; D is unresolved. V was shortened by 3 bases and J by 0 bases, with 9 bases between the two germline ends. CDR3 length: 14 residues. The V gene's germline CDR1 is SEHNR and CDR2 FQNEAQ (reference sequence). The CDR3 DNA reads as TGTGCCAGCAGCTTTGGGCCTGGCTCCTACGAGCAGTACTTC. It encodes CASSFGPGSYEQYF.